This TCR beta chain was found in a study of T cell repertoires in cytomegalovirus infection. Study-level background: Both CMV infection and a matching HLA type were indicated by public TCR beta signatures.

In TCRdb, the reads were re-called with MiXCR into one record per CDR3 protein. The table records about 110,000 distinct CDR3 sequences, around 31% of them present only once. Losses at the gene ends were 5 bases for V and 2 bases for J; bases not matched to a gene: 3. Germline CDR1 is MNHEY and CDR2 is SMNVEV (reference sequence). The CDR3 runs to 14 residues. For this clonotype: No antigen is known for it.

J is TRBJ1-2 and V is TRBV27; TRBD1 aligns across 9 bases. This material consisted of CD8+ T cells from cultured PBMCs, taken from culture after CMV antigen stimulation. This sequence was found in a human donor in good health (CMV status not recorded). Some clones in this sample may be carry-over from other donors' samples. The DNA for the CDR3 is TGTGCCAGCAGTGCTACAGGGGGCAACTATGGCTACACCTTC. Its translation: CASSATGGNYGYTF.